The source of this T cell receptor (beta chain) is a study of T cell repertoires in chronic hepatitis B (dated by TCRdb to 2018 to 2020). With respect to this clone: The antigen it recognizes is unknown. No per-base quality is available; no much larger clone lies one base away.

The library relied on the immunoSEQ multiplex PCR assay. The table comes from immuneACCESS by way of TCRdb, which keeps in-frame sequences with V and J called. Part of the clones is missing from these tables; in studies checked, under half for an unresolved V gene and the rest for unknown reasons. The sample table contains around 560 clones; only one count was recorded for around four fifths of them. Around 10% of the sample belongs to the ten largest clones. Cut back by 3 bases and 10 bases, the V and J ends lie 25 bases apart. CDR1 and CDR2 are read off the germline V gene (reference sequence) as SEHNR and FQNEAQ. Measured from the cysteine to the phenylalanine, the CDR3 is 17 residues long. The DNA shown is the 51-base CDR3, in frame from base 1.

The sequenced material came from total CD8+ T cells from PBMCs. Here the chain combines TRBV7-9 and TRBJ2-1; tentative D gene TRBD1, with 6 bases matching. This receptor was identified in a human donor with chronic hepatitis B virus infection. The encoded CDR3 is CASSLTRGGQRSREQFF. The DNA sequence is as follows: TGTGCCAGCAGCTTGACTCGAGGAGGACAGCGATCGCGAGAGCAGTTCTTC.